The 19 T cell receptor beta chains below were found in one sample sequenced in a study of cytomegalovirus exposure and HLA in healthy donors. PCR was performed using 60 Vbeta and 13 Jbeta primers. Repertoires were generated with immunoSEQ multiplex PCR, while TCRdb's copy carries only in-frame clones and drops some. The table includes 100,000 to 150,000 clones, 70% to 80% detected once. The sample comprised PBMCs. The receptors derive from a woman between 45 and 65 years old in good health and CMV-seronegative.

The count of this clone is one. The V and J genes are TRBV2 and TRBJ2-7; 9 bases line up with TRBD2. There are 13 residues in the CDR3. V gave up 6 bases and J gave up 6 bases; unmatched junction bases: 6. From germline, CDR1 is SNHLY and CDR2 FYNNEI. This chain's CDR3 is CASRREGQGEQYF. The CDR3 DNA sequence: TGTGCCAGCAGGCGGGAGGGCCAAGGCGAGCAGTACTTC.

The CDR3 DNA sequence: TGTGCCAGCAGCCCGGATTTAGGAAGCGTAGGAAATGAGCAGTTCTTC. It encodes CASSPDLGSVGNEQFF. The V and J genes are TRBV5-4 and TRBJ2-1; D gene unclear. CDR1 SGHNT and CDR2 YYREEE come from the germline V gene (reference sequence). CDR3 length equals 16 residues. The V gene lost 4 bases and the J gene lost 7 bases, with 21 bases spanning the gap. The full variable domain, its missing parts supplied by reference TRBV5-4 and TRBJ2-1, is ETGVTQSPTHLIKTRGQQVTLRCSSQSGHNTVSWYQQALGQGPQFIFQYYREEENGRGNFPPRFSGLQFPNYSSELNVNALELDDSALYLCASSPDLGSVGNEQFFGPGTRLTVL.

The chain combines TRBV6-6 with TRBJ2-5; 9 bases are shared with TRBD1. The V and J ends lost 6 bases and 1 base, in that order; junction bases with no gene match: 9. The CDR3 is 16 residues long. CDR1 is MNHNY, CDR2 SVGAGI, per germline (reference sequence). In nucleotides, the CDR3 is TGTGCCAGCAGACCCCCAGGGACAGGGCTCCAAGAGACCCAGTACTTC. Protein sequence: CASRPPGTGLQETQYF.

The J gene is TRBJ1-1, the V gene TRBV4-2; D gene uncertain. Deletions cut 4 bases from V and 8 bases from J, with 11 bases between. This CDR3 spans 12 amino acids. In germline, CDR1 is LGHNA, CDR2 YNFKEQ. CDR3 in amino acids: CASSPPYLEAFF. As DNA, the CDR3 is TGTGCCAGCAGCCCCCCTTATCTCGAAGCTTTCTTT.

The chain couples TRBV6-6 to TRBJ1-5; TRBD1 is a possible D gene (5 bases). Between the trimmed V and J ends, which lost 7 bases and 5 bases, there was a span of 12 bases. Germline V gene sequence: CDR1 MNHNY, CDR2 SVGAGI (reference sequence). This CDR3 region has 13 residues. In DNA, the CDR3 is TGTGCCAGCACCGACCAGGGTCATCAGCCCCAGCATTTT. Amino acid sequence: CASTDQGHQPQHF.

The rearrangement links TRBV11-2 to TRBJ2-5; perhaps TRBD2 as D (6 bases). CDR1 is SGHAT and CDR2 is FQNNGV in the germline V gene. V was clipped by 4 bases and J by 5 bases, with 17 bases between them. The CDR3 has 15 amino acids. The CDR3 region has the DNA TGTGCCAGCAGCTACTTAACCGGGGGAGGCGAGACCCAGTACTTC. Its translation: CASSYLTGGGETQYF.

The CDR3, as DNA: TGTGCCAGCAGTGGACAGCGCAATCAGCCCCAGCATTTT. It encodes CASSGQRNQPQHF. The V call is TRBV6-5, the J call TRBJ1-5; TRBD1 is a possible D gene (6 bases). The germline V and J ends were trimmed by 5 bases and 2 bases, with 7 bases remaining between them. The V gene's germline CDR1 is MNHEY and CDR2 SVGAGI. The CDR3 extends over 13 amino acids.

The rearrangement links TRBV4-2 to TRBJ2-2; D might be TRBD1 (5 bases). The CDR3 runs 17 residues. V was trimmed by 1 base and J by 0 bases, leaving 12 bases between them. Germline CDR1 reads LGHNA; CDR2 reads YNFKEQ. The CDR3 protein is CASSQGGGPSNTGELFF. The CDR3 DNA reads TGTGCCAGCAGCCAAGGGGGCGGTCCCTCGAACACCGGGGAGCTGTTTTTT.

The chain recombines TRBV4-3 with TRBJ1-2; the D is unclear. CDR1 LGHNA and CDR2 YSLEER come from the germline V gene. The CDR3 covers 14 residues. The V gene lost 0 bases and the J gene lost 6 bases, with 11 bases spanning the gap. In DNA form, the CDR3 reads TGCGCCAGCAGCCAAGATTGGCAGATACATGGCTACACCTTC. Encoded protein: CASSQDWQIHGYTF.

This chain connects TRBV29-1 to TRBJ2-1; 12 bases line up with TRBD1. Germline CDR1 is SQVTM and CDR2 is ANQGSEA. The ends lost 3 bases at V and 7 bases at J; junction bases unmatched: 4. The CDR3 is 14 residues long. The chain's CDR3 is CSVEGQGARNEQFF. The DNA of the CDR3 is TGCAGCGTTGAGGGACAGGGGGCTCGAAATGAGCAGTTCTTC.

This chain connects TRBV5-1 to TRBJ2-1; 8 bases fit TRBD2. J lost 5 bases, V lost 0 bases, and 4 bases had no gene match. The CDR3 is 15 residues long. From germline, CDR1 is SGHRS and CDR2 YFSETQ. CDR3 in amino acids: CASSLGGRQNNEQFF. For the CDR3, the DNA is TGCGCCAGCAGCTTGGGCGGGAGGCAAAACAATGAGCAGTTCTTC.

A few counts support this clone. Additional DNA sequences in this sample encode the identical CDR3. This rearrangement joins TRBV19 to TRBJ2-5; the match to TRBD2 covers 7 bases. The CDR3 extends over 13 amino acids. Germline V lookup: CDR1 LNHDA, CDR2 SQIVND (reference sequence). The ends lost 5 bases at V and 1 base at J; junction bases unmatched: 1. The CDR3 spells CASSPSGQETQYF. CDR3 DNA sequence: TGTGCCAGTAGTCCTAGCGGCCAAGAGACCCAGTACTTC.

V and J are TRBV4-2 and TRBJ2-4, with D maybe TRBD2 (6 bases). Germline-derived CDR1 and CDR2 are LGHNA and YNFKEQ. There are 14 residues in the CDR3. V lost 4 bases to trimming and J lost 5 bases, with 12 bases between them. The DNA for the CDR3 is TGTGCCAGCAGCCCCACCGGACTACAAAACATTCAGTACTTC. It encodes CASSPTGLQNIQYF.

The rearrangement uses TRBV15 and TRBJ2-7, with no clear D. This CDR3 region has 15 residues. The V gene's germline CDR1 is LNHNV and CDR2 YYDKDF (reference sequence). Deletions cut 0 bases from V and 1 base from J, with 10 bases between. CDR3 in DNA: TGTGCCACCAGCAGAGATACGAAGCAATCCTACGAGCAGTACTTC. This gives the protein CATSRDTKQSYEQYF.

CDR3 protein: CASSQQVQETQYF. The CDR3 DNA reads as TGTGCCAGCTCTCAACAGGTCCAAGAGACCCAGTACTTC. The chain combines TRBV7-2 with TRBJ2-5; tentative D call: TRBD1 (5 bases). The CDR3 is 13 residues long. Trimming left V 8 bases short and J 1 base short, with 11 bases between. CDR1 and CDR2 (germline): SGHTA, FQGNSA. Together with reference TRBV7-2 and TRBJ2-5, the CDR3 gives the full variable domain: GAGVSQSPSNKVTEKGKDVELRCDPISGHTALYWYRQSLGQGLEFLIYFQGNSAPDKSGLPSDRFSAERTGGSVSTLTIQRTQQEDSAVYLCASSQQVQETQYFGPGTRLLVL.

This sequence joins TRBV20-1 and TRBJ2-7; tentatively, D is TRBD2 (5 bases). This CDR3 has 11 residues. Germline values: CDR1 DFQATT, CDR2 SNEGSKA (reference sequence). V lost 5 bases and J 5 bases, leaving 10 bases between the germline ends. Here the CDR3 reads CSALTGDEQYF. CDR3 DNA sequence: TGCAGTGCTTTGACCGGGGACGAGCAGTACTTC.

This chain connects TRBV9 to TRBJ2-7; 9 bases map to TRBD1. CDR1 is SGDLS and CDR2 is YYNGEE in the germline V gene. The CDR3 runs 14 residues. The junction had 4 bases not matched to a gene; V was cut back by 4 bases and J by 2 bases. The CDR3 sequence: CASSRTGATYEQYF. DNA of the CDR3: TGTGCCAGCAGCAGGACAGGGGCCACCTACGAGCAGTACTTC.

The J gene is TRBJ1-4, the V gene TRBV7-8; perhaps TRBD1 as D (6 bases). CDR1 is SGHVS and CDR2 is FQNEAQ in the germline V gene. V was pared by 0 bases and J by 0 bases, with 17 bases between. The CDR3 contains 19 residues. CDR3 DNA: TGTGCCAGCAGCTTAGCACAGGGAAGAGTTTTTTCAACTAATGAAAAACTGTTTTTT. Protein product: CASSLAQGRVFSTNEKLFF.

The chain uses TRBV19 and TRBJ2-3; no clear D gene. Germline-derived CDR1 and CDR2 are LNHDA and SQIVND (reference sequence). The CDR3 loop spans 14 amino acids. Trimming removed 3 bases at V and 4 bases at J, with 11 bases between. For the CDR3, the DNA is TGTGCCAGTAGTATGGATGGGCCCCCAGATACGCAGTATTTT. This sequence encodes CASSMDGPPDTQYF.